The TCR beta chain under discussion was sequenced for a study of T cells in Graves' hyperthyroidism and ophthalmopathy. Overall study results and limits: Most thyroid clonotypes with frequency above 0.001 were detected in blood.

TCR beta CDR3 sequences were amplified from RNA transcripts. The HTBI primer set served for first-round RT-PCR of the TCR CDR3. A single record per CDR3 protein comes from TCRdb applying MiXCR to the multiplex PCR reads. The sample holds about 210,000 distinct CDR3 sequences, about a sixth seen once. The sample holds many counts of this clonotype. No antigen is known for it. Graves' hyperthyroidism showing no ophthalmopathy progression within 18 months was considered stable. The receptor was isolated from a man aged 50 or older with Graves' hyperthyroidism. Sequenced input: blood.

CDR3 loop: CASSFPYEQYF. The CDR3 DNA follows: TGTGCCAGCAGTTTCCCCTACGAGCAGTACTTC. The rearrangement joins TRBV12-3 or TRBV12-4 to TRBJ2-7; D uncertain. V shed 3 bases and J shed 2 bases, with 2 bases lying between them. This CDR3 has 11 amino acids.